This T cell receptor (beta chain) was recovered during a study of blood T cell repertoires in COVID-19. Under the authors' procedure: Using reference gene primer amplification, nucleated cell counts were estimated. Sequencing used immunoSEQ multiplex PCR; TCRdb keeps in-frame clones, though not all of them. Clone size and the V and J calls come from that table; the DNA yielded D and trimming. The data contain 350,000 to 450,000 clones, around 89% of them seen just once; the ten biggest clones take up around 1.5%. This CDR3 has 15 residues. The trim removed 2 bases at V and 3 bases at J, leaving 4 bases unmatched. Germline-derived CDR1 and CDR2 are SGHNT and YYREEE (reference sequence).

The sample consisted of peripheral blood. The sequence came from a woman aged 40 to 49 with COVID-19, enrolled during active disease. V gene TRBV5-4 combines with J gene TRBJ2-1; 8 bases are shared with TRBD2. CDR3 protein: CASSFSGASYNEQFF. DNA of the CDR3: TGTGCCAGCAGCTTTAGCGGGGCCAGCTACAATGAGCAGTTCTTC.